This record looks at one T cell receptor (beta chain) sequence and its context. The antigen is undetermined. The time point here: peripheral blood 6 weeks after treatment start. This CDR3 comprises 16 residues. Trimming took off 4 bases at V and 3 bases at J, with 20 bases between the two ends. In germline, CDR1 is SGDLS, CDR2 YYNGEE. This sample stems from a study of PD-L1 blockade in urothelial cancer. Study context: Researchers looked at the blood 3 weeks (second dose) and 6 weeks after treatment began. Study-wide results and caveats: Better survival was forecast by a pretreatment blood TCR clonality below the median.

Into every PCR, synthetic TCR analog templates were spiked. Sequencing was performed with immunoSEQ multiplex PCR; in TCRdb, only in-frame clones are kept and a portion is missing. This sample has some 40,000 clones, with more than 80% found just once. This clonotype originated in a man aged 70 or older with urothelial cancer. The chain joins TRBV9 to TRBJ2-7, with D maybe TRBD1 (6 bases). The sample consisted of PBMCs, taken around atezolizumab (anti-PD-L1) treatment. In DNA form, the CDR3 reads TGTGCCAGCAGCCGAGGGCGGTCCTCACAGGGCTACGAGCAGTACTTC. It is translated as CASSRGRSSQGYEQYF.